These 2 T cell receptor beta chains originate from one sample sequenced in a study of a mutant IDH1 vaccine in newly diagnosed glioma. Which antigens these TCRs recognize remains unknown. Clones were sequenced by immunoSEQ multiplex PCR, and TCRdb holds only the in-frame ones, with some missing. The table includes approximately 26,000 clones, 65% to 80% detected once. The time point was: week 5, during vaccination. Vaccine doses each comprised 300 ug of mutant IDH1 20-mer peptide, with topical imiquimod. The sequences come from PBMCs, collected from a glioma patient whose treatment included an IDH1 peptide vaccine. Receptor source: a man aged 35 to 55 with glioma. Some clones in this sample may be carry-over from other donors' samples.

The chain has TRBV7-8 and TRBJ2-5; TRBD2 aligns across 14 bases. The CDR3 is 17 residues long. The V gene end was trimmed by 8 bases and the J gene end by 7 bases; junction bases not matched to a gene: 15. The germline gives CDR1 SGHVS, CDR2 FQNEAQ. The DNA for the CDR3 is TGTGCCAGCTACCCTGCGAGGACTAGCGGGGGGAGGGGGACCCAGTACTTC. Translation: CASYPARTSGGRGTQYF.

V gene TRBV9 combines with J gene TRBJ1-2, with D perhaps TRBD1 (6 bases). The CDR3 runs to 15 residues. Germline V gene sequence: CDR1 SGDLS, CDR2 YYNGEE. Deletions cut 2 bases from V and 2 bases from J, with 13 bases between. The CDR3 region has the DNA TGTGCCAGCAGCGTCCACAGGGACATAAACTATGGCTACACCTTC. This translates into CASSVHRDINYGYTF.